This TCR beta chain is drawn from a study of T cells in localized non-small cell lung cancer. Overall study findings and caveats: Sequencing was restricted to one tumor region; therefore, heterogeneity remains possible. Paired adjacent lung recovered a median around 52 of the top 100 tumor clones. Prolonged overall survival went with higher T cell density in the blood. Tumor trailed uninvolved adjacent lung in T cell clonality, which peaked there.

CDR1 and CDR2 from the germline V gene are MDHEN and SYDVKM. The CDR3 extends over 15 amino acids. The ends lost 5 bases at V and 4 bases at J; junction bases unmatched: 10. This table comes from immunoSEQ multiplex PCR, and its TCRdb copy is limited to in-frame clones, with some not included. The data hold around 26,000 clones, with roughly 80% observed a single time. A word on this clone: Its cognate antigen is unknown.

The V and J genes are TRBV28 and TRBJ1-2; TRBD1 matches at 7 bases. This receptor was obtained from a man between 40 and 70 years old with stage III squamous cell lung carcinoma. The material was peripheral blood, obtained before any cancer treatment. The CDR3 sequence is CASSGPGQLFYGYTF. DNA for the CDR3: TGTGCCAGCAGTGGCCCGGGACAGCTGTTCTATGGCTACACCTTC.